This T cell receptor beta chain was documented in a study of radiation and T cells in renal cell carcinoma. General study points: Baseline intratumoral clonotype presence is unknown without pretreatment biopsies.

About this clone itself: Its antigen is not known.

CDR3 size: 15 residues. Germline-derived CDR1 and CDR2 are SEHNR and FQNEAQ (reference sequence). V lost 3 bases to trimming and J lost 5 bases; unmatched junction nucleotides: 1. TCRdb's table, derived via immunoSEQ multiplex PCR, lists solely in-frame clones and lacks some. This sample has roughly 140,000 clones; 87% occur once, and the top ten carry over 10%. The time point was: blood 2 weeks post-SBRT. Stated treatment: 15 Gy SBRT to primary tumor, nephrectomy 4 weeks later. The sequencing here drew on blood, taken from a patient whose treatment included radiotherapy and nephrectomy. The sequence was collected from a woman in her 50s with renal cell carcinoma. The gene calls are TRBV7-9 and TRBJ2-3; 14 bases are shared with TRBD2. The CDR3 reads CASSFGLAGGDTQYF. CDR3 bases: TGTGCCAGCAGCTTCGGACTAGCGGGGGGAGATACGCAGTATTTT. The full variable domain, completed using reference TRBV7-9 and TRBJ2-3, is DTGVSQNPRHKITKRGQNVTFRCDPISEHNRLYWYRQTLGQGPEFLTYFQNEAQLEKSRLLSDRFSAERPKGSFSTLEIQRTEQGDSAMYLCASSFGLAGGDTQYFGPGTRLTVL.